This T cell receptor beta chain was sequenced during a study of pediatric ulcerative colitis. Clones were read by immunoSEQ multiplex PCR, and TCRdb kept only the in-frame ones, dropping some. In the table there are about 60,000 clones, around 87% of which are singletons. The CDR3 runs 14 residues. Germline values: CDR1 GTSNPN, CDR2 SVGIG (reference sequence). V lost 5 bases and J 5 bases, leaving 19 bases between the germline ends. The receptor's source is a boy younger than 18 who was a control in a study of pediatric ulcerative colitis. Input material: blood. The V and J genes are TRBV30 and TRBJ2-7; tentative D call: TRBD2 (5 bases). The chain's CDR3 is CAWDYRAGSHEQYF. The DNA for the CDR3 is TGTGCCTGGGACTATAGGGCAGGTTCCCACGAGCAGTACTTC.